A selection of T cell receptor beta chains follows, all from one sample in a study of regulatory T cells in long-lasting Graves disease. TCRdb passed the multiplex PCR reads through MiXCR, listing each CDR3 protein once. The sample includes 550,000 to 600,000 distinct CDR3 sequences, around 15% of them seen just once. This sample was also put to use in a study of T cells in Graves' hyperthyroidism and ophthalmopathy.

The sequencing here drew on peripheral blood mononuclear cells (PBMCs), taken at new diagnosis, from a patient treated with antithyroid drugs. All receptors derive from a man younger than 35 with Graves disease. Each CDR3 is given with its conserved first and last residue. D genes are given only for firm matches. Part of the rows lack a size; the others show once, few, many or a class for expanded clones.

J: TRBJ1-2
V: TRBV6-5
D: -
size: many
CDR3: CASSYSGQRQNYGYTF
DNA: TGTGCCAGCAGTTACTCTGGACAAAGACAAAACTATGGCTACACCTTC

J: TRBJ2-7
V: TRBV7-6
D: -
size: few
CDR3: CASSTIGPPYEQYF
DNA: TGTGCCAGCAGCACCATCGGACCGCCCTACGAGCAGTACTTC

J: TRBJ1-3
V: TRBV20-1
D: -
size: -
CDR3: CSAIRDGHVNTIYF
DNA: TGCAGTGCCATCCGGGATGGGCATGTTAACACCATATATTTT

J: TRBJ2-1
V: TRBV7-3
D: -
size: many
CDR3: CASSRTGTLSTYNEQFF
DNA: TGTGCCAGCAGCCGGACCGGGACTCTGAGTACCTACAATGAGCAGTTCTTC

J: TRBJ2-7
V: TRBV10-1
D: TRBD2
size: few
CDR3: CASSDPGGSEQYF
DNA: TGCGCCAGCAGCGACCCGGGAGGATCCGAGCAGTACTTC

J: TRBJ1-3
V: TRBV6-5
D: -
size: many
CDR3: CASSYSPRGLSGNTIYF
DNA: TGTGCCAGCAGTTACTCTCCCCGGGGTTTATCTGGAAACACCATATATTTT

J: TRBJ2-3
V: TRBV20-1
D: -
size: few
CDR3: CSARTACTDTQYF
DNA: TGCAGTGCCCGGACAGCGTGCACAGATACGCAGTATTTT

J: TRBJ1-5
V: TRBV4-1
D: -
size: -
CDR3: CASSQTWGGPGNQPQHF
DNA: TGCGCCAGCAGCCAAACCTGGGGAGGGCCGGGCAATCAGCCCCAGCATTTT

J: TRBJ2-1
V: TRBV5-1
D: -
size: -
CDR3: CASSFGTLNGNEQFF
DNA: TGTGCCAGCAGCTTTGGGACCCTCAACGGCAATGAGCAGTTCTTC

J: TRBJ2-1
V: TRBV5-1
D: TRBD2
size: many
CDR3: CASSLAGLAGDNEQFF
DNA: TGCGCCAGCAGCTTGGCCGGGCTAGCGGGGGACAATGAGCAGTTCTTC

J: TRBJ1-1
V: TRBV25-1
D: TRBD1
size: few
CDR3: CASSEWDSLMNTEAFF
DNA: TGTGCCAGCAGTGAGTGGGACAGTTTAATGAACACTGAAGCTTTCTTT

J: TRBJ1-5
V: TRBV15
D: -
size: few
CDR3: CATSAGQFNQPQHF
DNA: TGTGCCACCAGCGCAGGACAATTCAATCAGCCCCAGCATTTT